The clone carrying this TCR beta chain was recorded a few times. This record belongs to a study of blood T cell repertoires in COVID-19. Overall study: PBMCs, B-cell-depleted T cells, or T cells were the source of the cDNA or gDNA that made up the material.

Enrolment of Seattle patients took place during active infection, and they were followed longitudinally. There are 14 residues in the CDR3. Looked up from germline, CDR1 is SGHNT and CDR2 is YYREEE (reference sequence). V shed 4 bases and J 10 bases; nucleotides not matched to a gene: 8. Authors' methods: Nucleated cell counts were estimated from reference gene primer amplification. This table comes from immunoSEQ multiplex PCR, and its TCRdb copy is limited to in-frame clones, with some not included. D and trimming come from the DNA, and the V and J calls and clone size come from that table. The data contain a few hundred thousand clones, 85% to 90% of them seen just once; the ten biggest clones take up roughly 11%.

Sequencing was performed on peripheral blood. The chain joins TRBV5-4 to TRBJ1-6, with TRBD1 identical over 7 bases. The source of this sequence is a woman in her twenties or thirties with COVID-19, enrolled during active disease. This CDR3 reads CASSDRESSSPLHF. The CDR3 nucleotides are TGTGCCAGCAGCGACAGGGAGAGCTCCTCACCCCTCCACTTT. Drawing the rest from reference TRBV5-4 and TRBJ1-6, the complete variable domain is ETGVTQSPTHLIKTRGQQVTLRCSSQSGHNTVSWYQQALGQGPQFIFQYYREEENGRGNFPPRFSGLQFPNYSSELNVNALELDDSALYLCASSDRESSSPLHFGNGTRLTVT.